This TCR beta chain is from a study of regulatory T cells in long-lasting Graves disease. Study outcomes and limitations: It is possible that accuracy was reduced by the small size of the sample.

In building TCR beta libraries, iRepertoire HTBI primers were used together with Arm-PCR of CDR3 regions. In TCRdb, the multiplex PCR reads were re-called with MiXCR into one record per CDR3 protein. The data hold about 540,000 distinct CDR3 sequences, with roughly 13% observed a single time. This clonotype was seen only a few times. The antigen is unknown. CDR1 and CDR2 (germline): MNHNS, SASEGT. The V segment lost 7 bases and the J segment 1 base; nucleotides outside the gene matches: 8. The CDR3 is made up of 16 amino acids. Time point in this sample: newly diagnosed GD, antithyroid drugs for less than 3 months. From PBMCs, RNA was extracted and then used to make the TCR library. Another study also made use of these data, one on T cells in Graves' hyperthyroidism and ophthalmopathy. This second study notes: HTBI primers were employed in a first-round RT-PCR of the TCR CDR3.

V gene TRBV6-1 combines with J gene TRBJ2-1; TRBD1 aligns across 9 bases. Sequenced here: peripheral blood mononuclear cells (PBMCs), sampled at new diagnosis, from a patient treated with antithyroid drugs. The sequence derives from a man aged 30 to 39 with Graves disease. In DNA form, the CDR3 reads TGTGCCAGCAACCCTTGGGGACAGGGTTCCTACAATGAGCAGTTCTTC. This sequence encodes CASNPWGQGSYNEQFF.